These T cell receptor beta chains were read from a single sample in a study of blood T cell repertoires in COVID-19. TCRdb's copy holds only in-frame clones and misses some; the assay was immunoSEQ multiplex PCR. The sample shows 250,000 to 300,000 clones, approximately 90% of them seen only once. The specimen sequenced was peripheral blood. The source of these receptors is a woman between 40 and 55 years old with acute or convalescent COVID-19. CDR3s include the opening cysteine and the closing phenylalanine or tryptophan. The D gene is left open where the match is weak. Clone size is given for some rows only: seen once, a few or many times, or a class if the clone is expanded.

clone size | D gene | J gene | V gene | CDR3 DNA | CDR3 protein
. | TRBD1 | TRBJ1-5 | TRBV3-1/TRBV3-2 | TGTGCCAGCAGACTCTCAACAGGGGCCAATCAGCCCCAGCATTTT | CASRLSTGANQPQHF
. | TRBD1 | TRBJ1-1 | TRBV7-2 | TGTGCCAGCAGCTATGGGACAGGGTGGGACACTGAAGCTTTCTTT | CASSYGTGWDTEAFF
. | TRBD2 | TRBJ2-3 | TRBV7-3 | TGTGCCAGCAGCCTCGGACTAGCGGGGAGTGGGGATACGCAGTATTTT | CASSLGLAGSGDTQYF
once | . | TRBJ1-1 | TRBV12-3/TRBV12-4 | TGTGCCAGCACCCCGGGGGGGACTGAAGCTTTCTTT | CASTPGGTEAFF
. | TRBD1 | TRBJ1-1 | TRBV10-3 | TGTGCCATCAGTCATGGAGGGGGCGGTGGTTGGGTCAACACTGAAGCTTTCTTT | CAISHGGGGGWVNTEAFF
. | TRBD1 | TRBJ1-4 | TRBV7-6 | TGTGCCAGCAGCTTAGCTTCCAGGGGGTATGAAAAACTGTTTTTT | CASSLASRGYEKLFF
. | . | TRBJ2-5 | TRBV5-1 | TGCGCCAGCAGCCTCGTTGCGGGATGGGGAGAGACCCAGTACTTC | CASSLVAGWGETQYF
. | . | TRBJ1-2 | TRBV12-3/TRBV12-4 | TGTGCCAGCAGCTCAGGGGATTGGGGCTACACCTTC | CASSSGDWGYTF
. | TRBD1 | TRBJ2-3 | TRBV24-1 | TGTGCCACCAGTGGAACAGGGGCAAATACGCAGTATTTT | CATSGTGANTQYF
. | . | TRBJ1-2 | TRBV25-1 | TGTGCCAGCAGTGACCCCGGGACACCCTCTAACTATGGCTACACCTTC | CASSDPGTPSNYGYTF
. | . | TRBJ1-1 | TRBV6-5 | TGTGCCAGCAGGGGCCACCGGAACACTGAAGCTTTCTTT | CASRGHRNTEAFF
once | . | TRBJ1-2 | TRBV4-2 | TGTGCCAGCAGCCAAGATCCGCCCCCCGGGTTGGGTGGCTACACCTTC | CASSQDPPPGLGGYTF
. | . | TRBJ1-1 | TRBV10-3 | TGTGCCATCAGAGGACAGAATAAAGCTTTCTTT | CAIRGQNKAFF
. | . | TRBJ1-2 | TRBV5-1 | TGCGCCAGCAGCACGGACCGGTCCAGGGGCCATGGCTACACCTTC | CASSTDRSRGHGYTF
. | . | TRBJ1-1 | TRBV5-6 | TGTGCCAGCAGCTTGGGCGGTATTGAAGCTTTCTTT | CASSLGGIEAFF
. | . | TRBJ2-6 | TRBV30 | TGTGCCTGGAGTGCCCCACCGGCAGGGTCAGGCTCTTTTGGGGCCAACGTCCTGACTTTC | CAWSAPPAGSGSFGANVLTF
. | TRBD1 | TRBJ1-3 | TRBV5-6 | TGTGCCACCTTAGACAGGGCTTACTCTGGAAACACCATATATTTT | CATLDRAYSGNTIYF
. | . | TRBJ2-3 | TRBV7-3 | TGTGCCAGCAGCCCCTATGAGCGGGCTCGAGATACGCAGTATTTT | CASSPYERARDTQYF
. | TRBD1 | TRBJ1-2 | TRBV5-4 | TGTGCCAGCAGCTCCTGGACAGGTATAGATGGCTACACCTTC | CASSSWTGIDGYTF